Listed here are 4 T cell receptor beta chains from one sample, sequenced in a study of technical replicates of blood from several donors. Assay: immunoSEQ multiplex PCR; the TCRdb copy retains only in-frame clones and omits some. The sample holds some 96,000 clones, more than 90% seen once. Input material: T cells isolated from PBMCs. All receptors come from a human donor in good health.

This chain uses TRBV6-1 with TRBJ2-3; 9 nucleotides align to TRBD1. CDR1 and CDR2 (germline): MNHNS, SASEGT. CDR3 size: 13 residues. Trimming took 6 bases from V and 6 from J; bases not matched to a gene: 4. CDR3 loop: CASSGQGMDTQYF. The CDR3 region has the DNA TGTGCCAGCAGCGGACAGGGGATGGATACGCAGTATTTT.

CDR3 coding DNA: TGTGCCAGCATCCCACGAGGGGGCGGATATGAAAAACTGTTTTTT. Protein sequence: CASIPRGGGYEKLFF. The chain uses TRBV6-1 and TRBJ1-4, with 7 bases that match TRBD1. V lost 7 bases and J lost 6; bases outside the gene matches: 11. Germline V gives CDR1 MNHNS, CDR2 SASEGT. The CDR3 is 15 residues long.

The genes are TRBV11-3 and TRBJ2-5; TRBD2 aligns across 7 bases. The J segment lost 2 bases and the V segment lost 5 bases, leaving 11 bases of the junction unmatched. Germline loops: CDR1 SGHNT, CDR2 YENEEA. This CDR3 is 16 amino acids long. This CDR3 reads CASSPPHWGGQETQYF. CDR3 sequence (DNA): TGTGCCAGCAGCCCGCCCCATTGGGGGGGACAAGAGACCCAGTACTTC.

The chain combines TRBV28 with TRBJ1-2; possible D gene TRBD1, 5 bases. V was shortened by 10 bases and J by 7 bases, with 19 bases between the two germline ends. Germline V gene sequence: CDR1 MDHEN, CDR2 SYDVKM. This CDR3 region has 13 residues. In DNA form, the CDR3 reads TGTGCCACCACACCCGGGGGGGTAGTTGGCTACACCTTC. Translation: CATTPGGVVGYTF.